This passage covers 27 T cell receptor beta chains from one sample sequenced in a study of regulatory T cells in long-lasting Graves disease. Construction of TCR beta libraries relied on iRepertoire HTBI primers and on Arm-PCR targeting CDR3 regions. TCRdb redid the calling of the multiplex PCR reads with MiXCR, one entry per CDR3 protein. Here the sample spans about 620,000 distinct CDR3 sequences, around 15% being singletons. Documented time point: newly diagnosed GD, antithyroid drugs for less than 3 months. RNA from PBMCs was the source of the TCR library. In addition, the sample was reused for a study of T cells in Graves' hyperthyroidism and ophthalmopathy.

Material: peripheral blood mononuclear cells (PBMCs), obtained at new diagnosis, from a patient treated with antithyroid drugs. These receptors were taken from a young woman with Graves disease.

This clonotype was detected many times. V usage is TRBV7-9 and J usage is TRBJ2-1; 7 nucleotides agree with TRBD1. Trimming at V came to 1 base and at J to 7 bases, leaving 13 bases not matched to a gene. Germline-derived CDR1 and CDR2 are SEHNR and FQNEAQ (reference sequence). This CDR3 spans 17 amino acids. The CDR3 sequence: CASSLVFVRDSKNEQFF. The CDR3 DNA reads as TGTGCCAGCAGCTTAGTTTTTGTCCGGGACAGCAAAAATGAGCAGTTCTTC.

The gene calls are TRBV5-1 and TRBJ2-5; D gene ambiguous. Trimming removed 2 bases from V and 11 bases from J, with 22 bases in between. The germline V gene has CDR1 SGHRS and CDR2 YFSETQ. The CDR3 loop spans 15 amino acids. In nucleotides, the CDR3 is TGCGCCAGCAGCTTTTGGTACAGCTCCTACAATGAGCAGTACTTC. Translated, it gives CASSFWYSSYNEQYF.

The sample holds a few counts of this clonotype. This chain links TRBV20-1 with TRBJ2-2; 8 nucleotides agree with TRBD2. Trimming cost V 1 base and J 7 bases; bases outside gene matches: 5. Germline V lookup: CDR1 DFQATT, CDR2 SNEGSKA (reference sequence). The CDR3 extends over 14 amino acids. The CDR3 here is CSARAAGANGELFF. DNA of the CDR3: TGCAGTGCTAGAGCAGCGGGAGCTAACGGGGAGCTGTTTTTT.

In the case of this clonotype: A single base separates this from a much larger clone, so it may be a read error. The chain is built from TRBV25-1 and TRBJ1-2, with 9 positions matching TRBD1. V lost 3 bases, J lost 7 bases, and 12 bases stayed unmatched. Germline assignment: CDR1 MGHDK and CDR2 SYGVNS. The CDR3 has 16 amino acids. DNA of the CDR3: TGTGCCAGCAGTGAGGCCGCCGGGACAGGGCCCTCTGGCTACACCTTC. This codes for CASSEAAGTGPSGYTF.

The chain couples TRBV7-9 to TRBJ2-1, with 14 bases fitting TRBD2. Losses at the gene ends were 1 base for V and 9 bases for J; bases not matched to a gene: 5. Germline V gene lookup returns CDR1 SEHNR and CDR2 FQNEAQ (reference sequence). The length of the CDR3 is 16 residues. CDR3 region: CASSLVTGLAGVEQFF. CDR3 nucleotide sequence: TGTGCCAGCAGCTTAGTAACGGGACTAGCGGGAGTTGAGCAGTTCTTC.

This clonotype was seen only a few times. The chain couples TRBV19 to TRBJ1-5; no clear D gene. The length of the CDR3 is 13 residues. CDR1 is LNHDA and CDR2 is SQIVND in the germline V gene (reference sequence). With 3 bases removed from V and 5 bases from J, the gap between germline ends came to 8 bases. CDR3 amino acids: CASSIIGDQPQHF. The CDR3 DNA reads as TGTGCCAGTAGTATCATTGGGGATCAGCCCCAGCATTTT.

J is TRBJ2-2 and V is TRBV7-6; no reliable D call. Germline V gives CDR1 SGHVS, CDR2 FNYEAQ. The V gene lost 1 base and the J gene lost 5 bases, with 8 bases spanning the gap. The CDR3 spans 14 residues. The DNA of the CDR3 is TGTGCCAGCAGCTTAGTCGTTTTTACCGGGGAGCTGTTTTTT. Translation: CASSLVVFTGELFF.

This clonotype has only a few counts. This sequence joins TRBV7-2 and TRBJ2-7; D is perhaps TRBD2 (5 bases). This CDR3 has 15 amino acids. V was clipped by 7 bases and J by 0 bases, with 16 bases between them. CDR1 and CDR2 (germline): SGHTA, FQGNSA. CDR3 DNA sequence: TGTGCCAGCACCTCCCAGCCCGGGAACTCCTACGAGCAGTACTTC. Translation: CASTSQPGNSYEQYF.

Remarks on this clonotype: The DNA is left out, because the CDR3 cannot be placed on it with certainty; the CDR3 is given as TCRdb lists it. The chain combines TRBV5-1 with TRBJ1-2. The V gene's germline CDR1 is SGHRS and CDR2 YFSETQ. The CDR3 length equals 15 residues, ends included. CDR3 loop: CASSFGSGTNYGYTF.

This clonotype was recorded at least ten times. This chain links TRBV2 with TRBJ2-1; D call uncertain. The length of the CDR3 is 13 residues. Germline-derived CDR1 and CDR2 are SNHLY and FYNNEI. V shed 4 bases and J shed 9 bases, with 13 bases lying between them. The DNA of the CDR3 is TGTGCCAGCAGTGTCAGGAACGCGGTTGAGCAGTTCTTC. Protein sequence: CASSVRNAVEQFF.

The chain combines TRBV28 with TRBJ2-5, with D possibly being TRBD1 (6 bases). V lost 2 bases to trimming and J lost 0 bases, with 7 bases between them. The CDR3 spans 14 residues. Germline V gives CDR1 MDHEN, CDR2 SYDVKM. CDR3 sequence (DNA): TGTGCCAGCAGTTTACACAGGGACCAAGAGACCCAGTACTTC. Translation: CASSLHRDQETQYF.

This clonotype was picked up a small number of times. The J gene is TRBJ1-2, the V gene TRBV6-5; D uncertain. V lost 2 bases and J lost 4, with 8 bases in between. Looked up from germline, CDR1 is MNHEY and CDR2 is SVGAGI. The length of the CDR3 is 13 residues. The CDR3 nucleotides are TGTGCCAGCAGTTACGACGGTATCTATGGCTACACCTTC. Protein: CASSYDGIYGYTF.

This clonotype was recorded many times. V usage is TRBV19 and J usage is TRBJ1-1, with 7 bases aligning to TRBD1. The CDR3 consists of 13 residues. Germline CDR1 LNHDA, CDR2 SQIVND (reference sequence). The ends lost 11 bases at V and 1 base at J; junction bases unmatched: 7. CDR3 protein: CACKGTENTEAFF. Written as DNA, the CDR3 is TGTGCCTGTAAGGGGACAGAGAACACTGAAGCTTTCTTT.

V and J are TRBV6-1 and TRBJ2-1, with D unresolved. Per the germline V gene, CDR1 is MNHNS and CDR2 is SASEGT. The CDR3 covers 15 residues. Trimming removed 3 bases from V and 5 bases from J, with 14 bases in between. This CDR3 is CASSDGSAFHNEQFF. The CDR3 DNA reads as TGTGCCAGCAGTGACGGATCAGCTTTTCACAATGAGCAGTTCTTC.

This clonotype appeared many times. The chain uses TRBV29-1 and TRBJ2-1; no reliable D call. This CDR3 spans 11 amino acids. CDR1 and CDR2 (germline): SQVTM, ANQGSEA. Trimming took off 4 bases at V and 8 bases at J, with 9 bases between the two ends. The CDR3 sequence is CSVVVVYEQFF. The DNA of the CDR3 is TGCAGCGTTGTGGTGGTATATGAGCAGTTCTTC.

The sample holds many counts of this clonotype. The gene calls are TRBV28 and TRBJ2-7, with 7 nucleotides matching TRBD1. Germline V gene sequence: CDR1 MDHEN, CDR2 SYDVKM. After removal of 7 bases from V and 3 bases from J, the junction contained 15 bases not matched to a gene. The CDR3 is 16 residues long. CDR3 protein: CASKFRPGQLVYEQYF. CDR3 DNA sequence: TGTGCCAGCAAGTTTAGGCCGGGACAGCTCGTCTACGAGCAGTACTTC.

This clonotype was seen only a few times. J is TRBJ2-7 and V is TRBV7-3; tentative D call: TRBD2 (6 bases). CDR1 is SGHTA and CDR2 is FQGTGA in the germline V gene. V lost 5 bases and J 8 bases, leaving 19 bases between the germline ends. The CDR3 is 14 residues long. CDR3 region: CASSPNRDSRKQYF. For the CDR3, the DNA is TGTGCCAGCAGCCCCAATCGGGACTCCCGCAAGCAGTACTTC.

In its sample, this clonotype was seen a few times. This may arise from a read error, as a much more abundant clone is one base away. The rearrangement uses TRBV10-3 and TRBJ1-1; D is possibly TRBD1 (6 bases). Between the trimmed V and J ends, which lost 6 bases and 2 bases, there was a span of 7 bases. This CDR3 has 12 amino acids. The germline V gene has CDR1 ENHRY and CDR2 SYGVKD. CDR3 nucleotides: TGTGCCATCAGGGACAGCAACACTGAAGCTTTCTTT. Translation gives CAIRDSNTEAFF.

This clonotype was counted many times. V and J are TRBV19 and TRBJ1-1; D call uncertain. CDR1 is LNHDA and CDR2 is SQIVND in the germline V gene (reference sequence). There are 16 residues in the CDR3. V gave up 6 bases and J gave up 4 bases, with 21 bases separating them. The CDR3 here is CASSTPGSSRGTEAFF. CDR3 in DNA: TGTGCCAGTAGCACGCCCGGTTCTTCACGAGGCACTGAAGCTTTCTTT.

This clonotype was counted between two and nine times. The rearrangement uses TRBV29-1 and TRBJ1-6, with 7 bases matching TRBD1. CDR1 is SQVTM and CDR2 is ANQGSEA in the germline V gene. Trimming cost V 7 bases and J 6 bases; bases outside gene matches: 12. The CDR3 extends over 15 amino acids. CDR3 amino acids: CSGLARQGCNSPLHF. As DNA, the CDR3 is TGCAGCGGACTGGCCCGACAGGGTTGTAATTCACCCCTCCACTTT. The entire variable domain, with the rest obtained from reference TRBV29-1 and TRBJ1-6, is as follows: SAVISQKPSRDICQRGTSLTIQCQVDSQVTMMFWYRQQPGQSLTLIATANQGSEATYESGFVIDKFPISRPNLTFSTLTVSNMSPEDSSIYLCSGLARQGCNSPLHFGNGTRLTVT.

This clonotype was observed many times. The V and J genes are TRBV28 and TRBJ2-7; TRBD2 matches 9 bases. The V segment lost 1 base and the J segment 2 bases; nucleotides outside the gene matches: 9. Germline CDR1 is MDHEN and CDR2 is SYDVKM. This CDR3 has 17 amino acids. For the CDR3, the DNA is TGTGCCAGCAGTTTATCCCCCGGGACTAGCTCGACCTACGAGCAGTACTTC. Translated, it gives CASSLSPGTSSTYEQYF.

This chain joins TRBV11-1 and TRBJ1-6; D might be TRBD1 (5 bases). CDR1 and CDR2 from the germline V gene are SGHAT and FQDESV (reference sequence). The V and J ends lost 5 bases and 7 bases respectively, with 15 bases between them. The CDR3 sequence is 15 residues long. This CDR3 reads CASSGIPGPNSPLHF. The CDR3, as DNA: TGTGCCAGCAGCGGCATCCCAGGGCCGAATTCACCCCTCCACTTT.

The V and J genes are TRBV5-1 and TRBJ2-1; D tentatively fits TRBD1 or TRBD2 (5 bases each). CDR1 SGHRS and CDR2 YFSETQ come from the germline V gene. This CDR3 has 15 residues. V was shortened by 0 bases and J by 0 bases, with 7 bases between the two germline ends. CDR3 sequence: CASSLAGTSYNEQFF. The CDR3 DNA sequence: TGCGCCAGCAGCTTGGCGGGGACCTCCTACAATGAGCAGTTCTTC.

This clonotype was detected ten times or more. The chain is built from TRBV19 and TRBJ1-2; 7 bases are shared with TRBD1. The CDR3 totals 14 residues. Germline V lookup: CDR1 LNHDA, CDR2 SQIVND (reference sequence). With V trimmed by 6 bases and J by 8 bases, 12 bases remained unmatched. The CDR3 nucleotides read TGTGCCAGTAGCCAATACGACAGGGATCGCGGCTACACCTTC. Translated, it gives CASSQYDRDRGYTF.

This clonotype was counted only a few times. The rearrangement uses TRBV20-1 and TRBJ2-7; either TRBD1 or TRBD2 may supply D (5 bases each). Germline V lookup: CDR1 DFQATT, CDR2 SNEGSKA (reference sequence). The CDR3 spans 14 residues. V was cut by 6 bases and J by 1 base, with 16 bases left in between. This CDR3 is CSATTGTASYEQYF. The CDR3 DNA follows: TGCAGTGCCACGACCGGGACGGCTTCCTACGAGCAGTACTTC.

This clonotype appeared a few times. The chain joins TRBV28 to TRBJ2-7, with 10 bases that match TRBD1. With 8 bases clipped from V and 2 bases from J, the junction kept 6 bases outside the gene matches. Germline assignment: CDR1 MDHEN and CDR2 SYDVKM. This CDR3 comprises 14 residues. In nucleotides, the CDR3 is TGTGCCAGCTATCCCGGGACAGGGGCCTACGAGCAGTACTTC. This encodes CASYPGTGAYEQYF.

The chain couples TRBV5-1 to TRBJ2-3; D is unclear. The germline CDR1 and CDR2 sequences are SGHRS and YFSETQ. The CDR3 length is 15 residues. Trimming stripped 2 bases from V and 1 base from J, with 11 bases between. The CDR3, as DNA: TGCGCCAGCAGCTTTAGACTTTCGGGCACAGATACGCAGTATTTT. Translating gives CASSFRLSGTDTQYF.